One sample yielded the 24 T cell receptor beta chains listed below, sequenced in a study of CD8 T cells in ankylosing spondylitis. TCRdb called the 5' RACE reads again in MiXCR, with one record for every CDR3 protein. The table lists 300,000 to 350,000 distinct CDR3 sequences, roughly 15% of them singletons. Sequenced material: blood, either unsorted or a sorted T cell fraction (not recorded which). The receptors were gathered from a male donor with ankylosing spondylitis or in good health (not recorded which).

The chain joins TRBV4-2 to TRBJ1-2; D may be TRBD1 (5 bases). CDR3 length: 15 amino acids. Germline V gene lookup returns CDR1 LGHNA and CDR2 YNFKEQ. Between the trimmed V and J ends, which lost 0 bases and 0 bases, there was a span of 8 bases. The CDR3 DNA reads as TGTGCCAGCAGCCAAGAATCGGGGGCTAACTATGGCTACACCTTC. Translation gives CASSQESGANYGYTF.

The rearrangement joins TRBV20-1 to TRBJ2-1, with 7 bases matching TRBD2. Trimming at V came to 3 bases and at J to 1 base, leaving 3 bases not matched to a gene. The CDR3 is 14 residues long. The germline gives CDR1 DFQATT, CDR2 SNEGSKA (reference sequence). CDR3 DNA: TGCAGTGCTAGTAGGCGGGAGTCCTACAATGAGCAGTTCTTC. Its protein product is CSASRRESYNEQFF.

The chain combines TRBV12-3 or TRBV12-4 with TRBJ2-7; no reliable D call. Trimming pared 3 bases from V and 6 bases from J, leaving 9 bases between. The CDR3 has 12 amino acids. CDR3 amino acids: CASSFRAVEQYF. The CDR3 nucleotides are TGTGCCAGCAGTTTCCGGGCGGTCGAGCAGTACTTC.

This clonotype was seen many times. V is TRBV9 and J is TRBJ1-2; D is undetermined. Trimming took 7 bases from V and 8 from J, leaving 12 bases between them. The CDR3 sequence is 11 residues long. Germline CDR1 SGDLS, CDR2 YYNGEE. The CDR3, as DNA: TGTGCCAGCTCCACTAATGGAGGCTACACCTTC. This encodes CASSTNGGYTF.

CDR3 bases: TGTGCCAGCTCACAGGAGGACAATCAGCCCCAGCATTTT. Protein product: CASSQEDNQPQHF. The chain joins TRBV18 to TRBJ1-5; no firm D call. The germline V gene encodes CDR1 KGHSH and CDR2 LQKENI. CDR3 length: 13 residues. V gave up 4 bases and J gave up 3 bases, with 7 bases separating them.

The chain couples TRBV20-1 to TRBJ2-3, with 11 bases aligning to TRBD2. The CDR3 extends over 16 amino acids. J gave up 4 bases and V 5 bases, and 11 bases lay outside the gene matches. From germline, CDR1 is DFQATT and CDR2 SNEGSKA (reference sequence). The CDR3 is CSAVFSGRAMADTQYF. CDR3 DNA sequence: TGCAGTGCTGTTTTTAGCGGGAGGGCAATGGCAGATACGCAGTATTTT.

The V and J genes are TRBV18 and TRBJ2-2, with 8 bases lining up with TRBD1. J was trimmed by 1 base and V by 2 bases; bases with no gene match: 6. Germline V gives CDR1 KGHSH, CDR2 LQKENI. CDR3 length: 17 amino acids. Here the CDR3 DNA reads TGTGCCAGCTCACCAAGTCCGGGACAGGTGAACACCGGGGAGCTGTTTTTT. Translating it yields CASSPSPGQVNTGELFF.

V gene TRBV3-1 combines with J gene TRBJ2-4; 8 positions agree with TRBD1. The CDR3 runs 13 residues. V was pared by 6 bases and J by 8 bases, with 6 bases of the junction left unmatched. The germline CDR1 and CDR2 sequences are LGHDT and YNNKEL (reference sequence). The CDR3 is CASSAGGEDIQYF. CDR3 in DNA: TGTGCCAGCAGTGCAGGGGGCGAGGACATTCAGTACTTC. The entire variable domain, with the rest obtained from reference TRBV3-1 and TRBJ2-4, is as follows: DTAVSQTPKYLVTQMGNDKSIKCEQNLGHDTMYWYKQDSKKFLKIMFSYNNKELIINETVPNRFSPKSPDKAHLNLHINSLELGDSAVYFCASSAGGEDIQYFGAGTRLSVL.

This rearrangement joins TRBV6-2 or TRBV6-3 to TRBJ1-6, with a weak D call TRBD1 (5 bases). CDR1 is MNHEY and CDR2 is SVGEGT in the germline V gene. The CDR3 extends over 15 amino acids. Trimming cost V 5 bases and J 9 bases, with 17 bases left between them. The CDR3 is CASSAQGFLSSPLHF. The CDR3 region has the DNA TGTGCCAGCAGTGCCCAGGGCTTTCTGAGTTCACCCCTCCACTTT.

The sample holds many counts of this clonotype. V is TRBV12-3 or TRBV12-4 and J is TRBJ2-7; TRBD2 matches at 10 bases. This CDR3 has 14 residues. V gave up 5 bases and J gave up 4 bases; unmatched junction bases: 5. CDR3 DNA sequence: TGTGCCAGCAGTCTTAGCGGGAGGATATACGAGCAGTACTTC. As protein: CASSLSGRIYEQYF.

This chain joins TRBV19 and TRBJ2-1; D is possibly TRBD1 (6 bases). The CDR3 contains 16 residues. V was trimmed by 10 bases and J by 5 bases, leaving 24 bases between them. The germline V gene encodes CDR1 LNHDA and CDR2 SQIVND (reference sequence). CDR3 protein: CATTGTKTQYNNEQFF. CDR3 coding DNA: TGTGCCACAACCGGGACAAAGACACAGTATAACAATGAGCAGTTCTTC. Full variable domain (rest looked up from reference TRBV19 and TRBJ2-1): DGGITQSPKYLFRKEGQNVTLSCEQNLNHDAMYWYRQDPGQGLRLIYYSQIVNDFQKGDIAEGYSVSREKKESFPLTVTSAQKNPTAFYLCATTGTKTQYNNEQFFGPGTRLTVL.

The genes are TRBV20-1 and TRBJ2-5; no definite D call. CDR3 length: 14 residues. The germline gives CDR1 DFQATT, CDR2 SNEGSKA (reference sequence). Trimming shortened V by 5 bases and J by 0 bases, and 13 bases separated the two germline ends. The CDR3 sequence is CSARLTTNQETQYF. The DNA of the CDR3 is TGCAGTGCTCGCCTTACCACAAACCAAGAGACCCAGTACTTC.

The chain joins TRBV7-9 to TRBJ2-2; the match to TRBD1 covers 7 bases. The length of the CDR3 is 15 residues. Germline V gene sequence: CDR1 SEHNR, CDR2 FQNEAQ (reference sequence). Trimming removed 5 bases from V and 5 bases from J; junction bases left unmatched: 8. CDR3 in DNA: TGTGCCAGCAGCCCCGACAGGGAAGGGACCGGGGAGCTGTTTTTT. As protein: CASSPDREGTGELFF.

This clonotype was seen more than once but under ten times. CDR3 sequence: CASSSPPGRIEETQYF. In DNA form, the CDR3 reads TGTGCCAGCAGCTCCCCCCCCGGGAGAATAGAAGAGACCCAGTACTTC. The chain couples TRBV7-2 to TRBJ2-5, with TRBD2 as a possible D gene (6 bases). The CDR3 loop spans 16 amino acids. Trimming cost V 4 bases and J 3 bases, with 18 bases left between them. The germline CDR1 and CDR2 sequences are SGHTA and FQGNSA.

This clonotype was recorded at least ten times. J is TRBJ1-1 and V is TRBV4-1, with 7 bases matching TRBD1. Per germline, CDR1 MGHRA and CDR2 YSYEKL. With 4 bases clipped from V and 10 bases from J, the junction kept 9 bases outside the gene matches. CDR3 size: 13 residues. Written as DNA, the CDR3 is TGCGCCAGCAGCCCCTGGGAGGGGGCGCGAGCTTTCTTT. This translates into CASSPWEGARAFF.

The chain has TRBV5-1 and TRBJ2-7; TRBD2 might be the D (5 bases). CDR3 length: 15 amino acids. Per the germline V gene, CDR1 is SGHRS and CDR2 is YFSETQ. The V and J ends lost 6 bases and 6 bases respectively, with 22 bases between them. The CDR3 here is CASIHELRTGTEQYF. The DNA for the CDR3 is TGCGCCAGCATACATGAACTGCGCACGGGAACCGAGCAGTACTTC.

There are a few counts of this clonotype. The chain links TRBV20-1 to TRBJ2-7; D remains unclear. V dropped 4 bases and J dropped 2 bases, with 6 bases sitting between them. The CDR3 covers 11 residues. Germline CDR1 reads DFQATT; CDR2 reads SNEGSKA (reference sequence). The CDR3 DNA reads TGCAGTGCTATGAAAACCTACGAGCAGTACTTC. Encoded protein: CSAMKTYEQYF.

J is TRBJ2-1 and V is TRBV10-3; 9 bases are shared with TRBD1. The CDR3 extends over 15 amino acids. The germline gives CDR1 ENHRY, CDR2 SYGVKD. The V segment lost 4 bases and the J segment 8 bases; nucleotides outside the gene matches: 9. In DNA form, the CDR3 reads TGTGCCATCAGTGGCCAGGGACAGGGATTAGATGAGCAGTTCTTC. Residues: CAISGQGQGLDEQFF.

The chain is built from TRBV6-1 and TRBJ2-7; 8 bases map to TRBD2. Germline V gene sequence: CDR1 MNHNS, CDR2 SASEGT. Germline trimming cut 7 bases from V and 7 bases from J; bases unmatched to any gene: 6. The CDR3 length is 12 residues. CDR3 bases: TGTGCCAGCATCCCCTCGGGAGGGGAGCAGTACTTC. Translation gives CASIPSGGEQYF.

The chain has TRBV12-3 or TRBV12-4 and TRBJ2-7; 8 nucleotides line up with TRBD2. The CDR3 length is 16 residues. Losses at the gene ends were 5 bases for V and 2 bases for J; bases not matched to a gene: 11. CDR3 amino acids: CASSTVGVGLAYEQYF. CDR3 sequence (DNA): TGTGCCAGCAGTACTGTGGGGGTGGGACTAGCCTACGAGCAGTACTTC.

This clonotype was counted only a few times. The chain recombines TRBV2 with TRBJ2-3; D is unclear. This CDR3 contains 14 residues. Germline V gene data show CDR1 as SNHLY and CDR2 as FYNNEI. V lost 2 bases and J 0 bases, leaving 6 bases between the germline ends. CDR3 protein: CASSELISTDTQYF. The CDR3 DNA reads as TGTGCCAGCAGTGAACTAATCAGCACAGATACGCAGTATTTT.

The genes are TRBV5-1 and TRBJ2-3; 13 bases are a match to TRBD2. The CDR3 extends over 16 amino acids. Germline assignment: CDR1 SGHRS and CDR2 YFSETQ. J gave up 5 bases and V 4 bases, and 7 bases lay outside the gene matches. CDR3 in DNA: TGCGCCAGCAGCCCTACTAGCGGGGGGGCTCAAGATACGCAGTATTTT. Translation gives CASSPTSGGAQDTQYF.

This chain links TRBV20-1 with TRBJ2-1; 9 nucleotides agree with TRBD2. Germline V gene data show CDR1 as DFQATT and CDR2 as SNEGSKA (reference sequence). Losses at the gene ends were 1 base for V and 5 bases for J; bases not matched to a gene: 6. The CDR3 covers 15 residues. CDR3: CSARGLAGFHNEQFF. DNA for the CDR3: TGCAGTGCTAGAGGGCTAGCGGGGTTTCACAATGAGCAGTTCTTC.

This clonotype turned up a few times. V and J are TRBV5-5 and TRBJ2-2; 14 nucleotides agree with TRBD2. Looked up from germline, CDR1 is SGHKS and CDR2 is YYEKEE (reference sequence). There are 17 residues in the CDR3. V was pared by 4 bases and J by 3 bases, with 5 bases of the junction left unmatched. As DNA, the CDR3 is TGTGCCAGCAGCACCGGACTAGCGGGGGGCTACACCGGGGAGCTGTTTTTT. Protein product: CASSTGLAGGYTGELFF.